Listed here are 20 T cell receptor beta chains from one sample, sequenced in a study of blood T cell repertoires in COVID-19. TCRdb keeps only in-frame clones here, not all; method: immunoSEQ multiplex PCR. The profile shows over 50,000 clones, 65% to 85% of them singletons. The sample was peripheral blood. The receptors shown here come from a woman between 50 and 59 years old with active or convalescent COVID-19.

The chain employs TRBV2 and TRBJ1-3; 8 bases are a match to TRBD1. Unmatched junction bases numbered 7, after V lost 6 bases and J lost 0 bases. This CDR3 is 16 amino acids long. Germline V gives CDR1 SNHLY, CDR2 FYNNEI. The CDR3 here is CASRVGQGSSGNTIYF. The CDR3 nucleotides are TGTGCCAGCAGAGTAGGACAGGGTAGCTCTGGAAACACCATATATTTT.

The chain is built from TRBV12-2 and TRBJ1-2; the table's D gene call, TRBD1, was not cross checked with the DNA. TRBV12-2 is a pseudogene locus. This CDR3 is 12 amino acids long. The CDR3 DNA sequence: TGTGCAAGTCGCCCGGGACAGCTTGGCTACACCTTC. Its translation is CASRPGQLGYTF.

This chain links TRBV6-5 with TRBJ2-5, with D perhaps matching TRBD2 (6 bases). The CDR3 loop spans 16 amino acids. V gave up 0 bases and J gave up 1 base, with 12 bases separating them. The germline gives CDR1 MNHEY, CDR2 SVGAGI. CDR3: CASSYSSGAGQETQYF. CDR3 DNA sequence: TGTGCCAGCAGTTACTCCTCGGGAGCGGGCCAAGAGACCCAGTACTTC.

The V and J genes are TRBV5-6 and TRBJ2-1; possible D gene TRBD2, 5 bases. CDR3 length equals 15 residues. Germline CDR1 SGHDT, CDR2 YYEEEE. The V and J ends lost 4 bases and 8 bases respectively, with 19 bases between them. The CDR3 reads CASSLLSGISDEQFF. CDR3 in DNA: TGTGCCAGCAGCCTACTGTCGGGAATAAGCGATGAGCAGTTCTTC.

The sample holds a few counts of this clone. CDR3 DNA: TGTGCCACCAGTGGAGAAGACAGCTATGGCTACACCTTC. Protein product: CATSGEDSYGYTF. The chain couples TRBV24-1 to TRBJ1-2; tentative D call: TRBD1 (5 bases). V was pared by 5 bases and J by 4 bases, with 10 bases between. The CDR3 totals 13 residues. Per the germline V gene, CDR1 is KGHDR and CDR2 is SFDVKD.

The chain has TRBV7-9 and TRBJ1-1; D might be TRBD1 (5 bases). This CDR3 region has 13 residues. Germline V lookup: CDR1 SEHNR, CDR2 FQNEAQ (reference sequence). V gave up 5 bases and J gave up 9 bases, with 16 bases separating them. The CDR3 sequence: CASSGQGGPKAFF. The CDR3 DNA reads TGTGCCAGCAGCGGTCAGGGAGGGCCTAAAGCTTTCTTT.

The chain links TRBV18 to TRBJ1-1, with D unresolved. Trimming shortened V by 6 bases and J by 1 base, and 9 bases separated the two germline ends. This CDR3 is built from 13 residues. Looked up from germline, CDR1 is KGHSH and CDR2 is LQKENI. The chain's CDR3 is CASSAGPNTEAFF. The DNA of the CDR3 is TGTGCCAGCTCCGCGGGCCCGAACACTGAAGCTTTCTTT.

This chain joins TRBV5-1 and TRBJ1-1; the D gene is possibly TRBD1 (5 bases). Trimming cost V 0 bases and J 3 bases, with 12 bases left between them. The CDR3 is made up of 15 amino acids. Germline values: CDR1 SGHRS, CDR2 YFSETQ. Here the CDR3 DNA reads TGCGCCAGCAGCTTGGAGGGCAGGGCTGACACTGAAGCTTTCTTT. Translated: CASSLEGRADTEAFF. Full variable domain (remainder filled in from reference TRBV5-1 and TRBJ1-1): KAGVTQTPRYLIKTRGQQVTLSCSPISGHRSVSWYQQTPGQGLQFLFEYFSETQRNKGNFPGRFSGRQFSNSRSEMNVSTLELGDSALYLCASSLEGRADTEAFFGQGTRLTVV.

The chain employs TRBV7-2 and TRBJ2-7; a weak D match, TRBD2 (6 bases). The CDR3 sequence is 13 residues long. V lost 5 bases and J 2 bases, leaving 10 bases between the germline ends. In germline, CDR1 is SGHTA, CDR2 FQGNSA. The CDR3 bases are TGTGCCAGCAGCCGGGACTTCCCCTACGAGCAGTACTTC. This translates into CASSRDFPYEQYF.

This clone occurred a few times. The rearrangement uses TRBV7-9 and TRBJ2-2; 10 bases align to TRBD1. The CDR3 sequence is 16 residues long. Germline values: CDR1 SEHNR, CDR2 FQNEAQ (reference sequence). J gave up 4 bases and V 4 bases, and 6 bases lay outside the gene matches. The CDR3 is CASSSPGTGVTGELFF. Here the CDR3 DNA reads TGTGCCAGCAGCTCCCCCGGGACAGGGGTCACCGGGGAGCTGTTTTTT. The full variable domain, with the rest looked up from reference TRBV7-9 and TRBJ2-2, is DTGVSQNPRHKITKRGQNVTFRCDPISEHNRLYWYRQTLGQGPEFLTYFQNEAQLEKSRLLSDRFSAERPKGSFSTLEIQRTEQGDSAMYLCASSSPGTGVTGELFFGEGSRLTVL.

The chain carries TRBV14 and TRBJ2-2, with D perhaps TRBD1 (6 bases). V lost 1 base and J lost 5, with 17 bases in between. This CDR3 has 17 residues. Germline CDR1 is SGHDN and CDR2 is FVKESK. The CDR3: CASSQGFRGAWTGELFF. In DNA, the CDR3 is TGTGCCAGCAGCCAAGGTTTCAGGGGCGCCTGGACCGGGGAGCTGTTTTTT.

This clone was seen only once. This chain connects TRBV7-6 to TRBJ1-3; D uncertain. Germline CDR1 and CDR2: SGHVS and FNYEAQ. V lost 1 base, J lost 0 bases, and 7 bases lay in between. The CDR3 runs to 15 residues. CDR3 protein: CASSLGGSSGNTIYF. DNA of the CDR3: TGTGCCAGCAGCTTAGGCGGGTCCTCTGGAAACACCATATATTTT.

There are a few counts of this clone. The chain recombines TRBV7-2 with TRBJ1-3; 7 bases agree with TRBD1. The junction had 3 bases not matched to a gene; V was cut back by 1 base and J by 0 bases. CDR1 is SGHTA and CDR2 is FQGNSA in the germline V gene. This CDR3 is 16 amino acids long. CDR3 region: CASSLGAGGSGNTIYF. In nucleotides, the CDR3 is TGTGCCAGCAGCTTAGGCGCAGGGGGCTCTGGAAACACCATATATTTT.

V usage is TRBV18 and J usage is TRBJ1-2, with TRBD1 matching over 7 bases. In germline, CDR1 is KGHSH, CDR2 LQKENI. This CDR3 has 15 amino acids. Trimming at V came to 6 bases and at J to 8 bases, leaving 15 bases not matched to a gene. The CDR3 spells CASSRGGTVPEGYTF. In nucleotides, the CDR3 is TGTGCCAGCTCCCGAGGCGGGACAGTCCCCGAGGGCTACACCTTC.

CDR3 nucleotide sequence: TGCGCCAGCAGCGCCTGGACAGGGGGCGAGAACTATGGCTACACCTTC. Translating it yields CASSAWTGGENYGYTF. This chain links TRBV5-1 with TRBJ1-2; 11 bases fit TRBD1. CDR1 SGHRS and CDR2 YFSETQ come from the germline V gene. CDR3 length equals 16 residues. V trimming: 4 bases; J trimming: 2 bases; junction bases outside the gene matches: 7.

This chain uses TRBV5-4 with TRBJ2-4; a weak D match, TRBD1 (6 bases). CDR3 length equals 14 residues. The germline V gene encodes CDR1 SGHNT and CDR2 YYREEE (reference sequence). With 3 bases removed from V and 8 bases from J, the gap between germline ends came to 15 bases. The CDR3 DNA reads TGTGCCAGCAGCTGGGGGCCAGGAGAGGACATTCAGTACTTC. Protein sequence: CASSWGPGEDIQYF. The whole variable domain, remainder taken from reference TRBV5-4 and TRBJ2-4, is ETGVTQSPTHLIKTRGQQVTLRCSSQSGHNTVSWYQQALGQGPQFIFQYYREEENGRGNFPPRFSGLQFPNYSSELNVNALELDDSALYLCASSWGPGEDIQYFGAGTRLSVL.

The chain joins TRBV6-2 or TRBV6-3 to TRBJ1-2, with D unclear. The CDR3 has 13 residues. Germline CDR1 MNHEY, CDR2 SVGEGT. Trimming left V 4 bases short and J 1 base short, with 7 bases between. For the CDR3, the DNA is TGTGCCAGCAGTTTCCAGCGTAACTATGGCTACACCTTC. Translated: CASSFQRNYGYTF.

This clone appeared a single time. This rearrangement joins TRBV21-1 to TRBJ1-2; no check of the table's D call, TRBD1, against the DNA was made. TRBV21-1 counts as a pseudogene. The CDR3 sequence is 16 residues long. CDR3 in amino acids: CASSNRGTAHLYGYTF. CDR3 DNA sequence: TGTGCCAGCAGCAACCGCGGGACAGCCCACCTCTATGGCTACACCTTC.

The chain carries TRBV7-8 and TRBJ1-5, with a possible D match to TRBD1 (5 bases). The germline V and J ends were trimmed by 0 bases and 9 bases, with 18 bases remaining between them. The length of the CDR3 is 16 residues. Looked up from germline, CDR1 is SGHVS and CDR2 is FQNEAQ. CDR3: CASSLAPREGFSPQHF. The CDR3 coding sequence is TGTGCCAGCAGCTTAGCGCCCCGGGAGGGGTTTTCGCCCCAGCATTTT.

The rearrangement uses TRBV7-2 and TRBJ2-2, with D tentatively TRBD1 (5 bases). The V gene's germline CDR1 is SGHTA and CDR2 FQGNSA. Trimming took 2 bases from V and 4 from J, leaving 11 bases between them. The CDR3 loop spans 15 amino acids. The CDR3 DNA reads as TGTGCCAGCAGCTTAAGGGGCTCTTCCACCGGGGAGCTGTTTTTT. Translating it yields CASSLRGSSTGELFF.